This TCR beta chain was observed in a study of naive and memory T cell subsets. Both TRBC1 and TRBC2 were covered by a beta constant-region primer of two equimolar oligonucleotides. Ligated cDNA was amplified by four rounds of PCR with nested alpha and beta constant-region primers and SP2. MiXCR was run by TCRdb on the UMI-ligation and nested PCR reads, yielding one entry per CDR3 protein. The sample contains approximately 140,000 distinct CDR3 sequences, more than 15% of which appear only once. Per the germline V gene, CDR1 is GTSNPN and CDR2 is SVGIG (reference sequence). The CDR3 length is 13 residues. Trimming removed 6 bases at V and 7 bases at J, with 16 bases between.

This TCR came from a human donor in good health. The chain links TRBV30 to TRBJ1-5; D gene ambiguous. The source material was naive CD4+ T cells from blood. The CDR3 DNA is TGTGCCTGTCAACGTCGGTTGGGCCAGCCCCAGCATTTT. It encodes CACQRRLGQPQHF.